The 9 T cell receptor beta chains presented below share a single source sample, sequenced in a study of OX40 agonist ivuxolimab in advanced cancers. TCRdb keeps only in-frame clones here, not all; method: immunoSEQ multiplex PCR. The sample records about 32,000 clones, more than 70% being singletons. The sequencing used CD4+ or CD8+ T cells sorted from blood, collected in a trial of the OX40 agonist ivuxolimab. The source of these receptors is an adult with an advanced solid tumor such as melanoma, head and neck, liver or kidney cancer.

This chain uses TRBV19 with TRBJ2-7; 8 bases align to TRBD1. The CDR3 is 13 residues long. CDR1 is LNHDA and CDR2 is SQIVND in the germline V gene (reference sequence). After removal of 6 bases from V and 5 bases from J, the junction contained 6 bases not matched to a gene. This CDR3 is CASRTGELNEQYF. The DNA for the CDR3 is TGTGCCAGTAGGACAGGGGAGCTGAACGAGCAGTACTTC.

This rearrangement joins TRBV5-1 to TRBJ2-2, with D maybe TRBD2 (6 bases). Trimming removed 4 bases at V and 6 bases at J, with 10 bases between. Germline-derived CDR1 and CDR2 are SGHRS and YFSETQ. This CDR3 is 13 amino acids long. The CDR3 DNA reads as TGCGCCAGCAGCCTGGAGGGTGCCGGGGAGCTGTTTTTT. Translating it yields CASSLEGAGELFF.

The V and J genes are TRBV27 and TRBJ2-3; 12 nucleotides match TRBD2. CDR1 and CDR2 from the germline V gene are MNHEY and SMNVEV (reference sequence). V was pared by 5 bases and J by 1 base, with 13 bases of the junction left unmatched. The CDR3 covers 19 residues. The CDR3 here is CASSPHPGLAGTRTDTQYF. The CDR3 nucleotides are TGTGCCAGCAGTCCTCACCCCGGACTAGCGGGAACCCGCACAGATACGCAGTATTTT.

This sequence joins TRBV9 and TRBJ1-4, with D possibly TRBD1 on 5 matching bases. The CDR3 consists of 16 residues. V was pared by 4 bases and J by 4 bases, with 17 bases between. CDR1 and CDR2 (germline): SGDLS, YYNGEE. This chain's CDR3 is CASSPRGTTINEKLFF. The DNA for the CDR3 is TGTGCCAGCAGCCCGAGGGGCACAACCATTAATGAAAAACTGTTTTTT.

The chain carries TRBV18 and TRBJ2-7; 8 bases are a match to TRBD2. The CDR3 covers 14 residues. Germline lookup yields CDR1 KGHSH and CDR2 LQKENI. V gave up 2 bases and J gave up 1 base; unmatched junction bases: 1. For the CDR3, the DNA is TGTGCCAGCTCACCAGGCGGGAGGTCCTACGAGCAGTACTTC. It encodes CASSPGGRSYEQYF. The whole variable domain, remainder taken from reference TRBV18 and TRBJ2-7, is NAGVMQNPRHLVRRRGQEARLRCSPMKGHSHVYWYRQLPEEGLKFMVYLQKENIIDESGMPKERFSAEFPKEGPSILRIQQVVRGDSAAYFCASSPGGRSYEQYFGPGTRLTVT.

The V and J genes are TRBV7-2 and TRBJ2-3, with 8 nucleotides matching TRBD2. The trim removed 1 base at V and 1 base at J, leaving 4 bases unmatched. There are 16 residues in the CDR3. Germline V gene sequence: CDR1 SGHTA, CDR2 FQGNSA. As DNA, the CDR3 is TGTGCCAGCAGCTTAGAGGTTAGCGGGGGCACAGATACGCAGTATTTT. It codes for CASSLEVSGGTDTQYF.

The chain carries TRBV5-6 and TRBJ2-1; D tentatively reads TRBD1 or TRBD2 (5 bases each). This CDR3 comprises 15 residues. The V end was cut by 5 bases, the J end by 0 bases, with 12 bases between. Germline V gene sequence: CDR1 SGHDT, CDR2 YYEEEE. CDR3 amino acids: CASSSHGTSYNEQFF. CDR3 coding DNA: TGTGCCAGCAGTTCCCACGGGACCTCCTACAATGAGCAGTTCTTC.

This chain links TRBV15 with TRBJ2-3; 7 nucleotides agree with TRBD2. CDR1 is LNHNV and CDR2 is YYDKDF in the germline V gene (reference sequence). After removal of 3 bases from V and 0 bases from J, the junction contained 6 bases not matched to a gene. The length of the CDR3 is 16 residues. DNA for the CDR3: TGTGCCACCAGCAGTCCTTTAGCGGGTAGCACAGATACGCAGTATTTT. Translation: CATSSPLAGSTDTQYF.

This chain links TRBV5-1 with TRBJ2-7; D possibly uses TRBD1 or TRBD2 (5 bases each). The CDR3 extends over 15 amino acids. Germline lookup yields CDR1 SGHRS and CDR2 YFSETQ. The V and J ends lost 9 bases and 0 bases respectively, with 19 bases between them. The CDR3, as DNA: TGCGCCACTACAACGGGGCCTGGGGCCTCCTACGAGCAGTACTTC. This translates into CATTTGPGASYEQYF.